The 32 T cell receptor beta chains in this list originate from one sample, sequenced in a study of regulatory T cells in long-lasting Graves disease. Time point indicated: newly diagnosed GD, antithyroid drugs for less than 3 months. Generation of the TCR library employed RNA extracted from PBMCs. iRepertoire HTBI primers and Arm-PCR of CDR3 regions built TCR beta libraries. One entry per CDR3 protein results from TCRdb running MiXCR on the multiplex PCR reads. The data show approximately 350,000 distinct CDR3 sequences, with 10% to 15% seen just once and under 20% held by the top ten. These data are also associated with another study on T cells in Graves' hyperthyroidism and ophthalmopathy.

This sample comprised peripheral blood mononuclear cells (PBMCs), obtained at new diagnosis, from a patient treated with antithyroid drugs. The origin of the receptors is a woman aged 18-30 years with Graves disease.

This clonotype was seen more than once but under ten times. V gene TRBV20-1 combines with J gene TRBJ2-1, with 10 bases aligning to TRBD2. The last part of the DNA fits TRBJ2-5 better; the J call may be wrong. Germline V gives CDR1 DFQATT, CDR2 SNEGSKA (reference sequence). The CDR3 is 15 residues long. The CDR3 here is CSASLAGGRQETQYF. The CDR3 nucleotides read TGCAGTGCTAGTTTAGCGGGAGGTCGCCAAGAGACCCAGTACTTC.

This clonotype came up many times. This chain links TRBV6-1 with TRBJ2-4; TRBD1 aligns across 7 bases. This CDR3 is 16 amino acids long. In germline, CDR1 is MNHNS, CDR2 SASEGT. The J segment lost 1 base and the V segment lost 5 bases, leaving 8 bases of the junction unmatched. In nucleotides, the CDR3 is TGTGCCAGCAGTCACCGACAGGGTAGGGCCAAAAACATTCAGTACTTC. It is translated as CASSHRQGRAKNIQYF.

At least ten counts were recorded for this clonotype. This chain connects TRBV7-2 to TRBJ2-3, with D possibly matching TRBD2 (6 bases). Germline V lookup: CDR1 SGHTA, CDR2 FQGNSA. The CDR3 is 14 residues long. V lost 3 bases, J lost 2 bases, and 9 bases lay in between. The CDR3 reads CASSLDYSTDTQYF. In DNA form, the CDR3 reads TGTGCCAGCAGCTTGGACTACTCCACAGATACGCAGTATTTT. Variable domain in full (rest from reference TRBV7-2 and TRBJ2-3): GAGVSQSPSNKVTEKGKDVELRCDPISGHTALYWYRQSLGQGLEFLIYFQGNSAPDKSGLPSDRFSAERTGGSVSTLTIQRTQQEDSAVYLCASSLDYSTDTQYFGPGTRLTVL.

This clonotype showed up many times. This chain links TRBV15 with TRBJ2-1, with 7 bases fitting TRBD2. The CDR3 runs to 20 residues. Losses at the gene ends were 2 bases for V and 0 bases for J; bases not matched to a gene: 16. Germline CDR1 reads LNHNV; CDR2 reads YYDKDF (reference sequence). CDR3 sequence reads: CATSRPGTTTILSSYNEQFF. The CDR3 coding sequence is TGTGCCACCAGCAGACCCGGGACTACCACTATTCTGAGCTCCTACAATGAGCAGTTCTTC.

This clonotype was observed many times. The gene calls are TRBV27 and TRBJ2-7, with 10 bases lining up with TRBD1. This CDR3 comprises 16 residues. The V segment lost 3 bases and the J segment 2 bases; nucleotides outside the gene matches: 7. The germline V gene encodes CDR1 MNHEY and CDR2 SMNVEV (reference sequence). The CDR3 reads CASSFFPGQGPYEQYF. CDR3 DNA: TGTGCCAGCAGTTTCTTTCCGGGACAGGGGCCCTACGAGCAGTACTTC.

This clonotype appeared many times. The rearrangement links TRBV2 to TRBJ2-7, with 7 bases that match TRBD2. V dropped 7 bases and J dropped 6; count of bases not matched to a gene: 12. The CDR3 consists of 14 residues. Germline CDR1 and CDR2: SNHLY and FYNNEI. The CDR3 region is CASILQTSSLEQYV. The CDR3 coding sequence is TGTGCCAGCATTCTACAGACTAGCTCCCTCGAGCAGTACGTC.

The sample holds many counts of this clonotype. V is TRBV9 and J is TRBJ2-1, with D possibly being TRBD1 (5 bases). The V gene's germline CDR1 is SGDLS and CDR2 YYNGEE. Trimming shortened V by 6 bases and J by 6 bases, and 16 bases separated the two germline ends. This CDR3 region has 14 residues. The CDR3 sequence is CASTHRVTANEQFF. CDR3 nucleotides: TGTGCCAGCACCCACCGCGTGACAGCCAATGAGCAGTTCTTC.

The gene calls are TRBV6-2 or TRBV6-3 and TRBJ2-7; D not certain. This CDR3 is 16 amino acids long. The V and J ends lost 6 bases and 0 bases respectively, with 18 bases between them. Germline V CDR1 and CDR2: MNHEY, SVGEGT. In DNA form, the CDR3 reads TGTGCCAGCAGCCCCCCCCGGCGACAAGTCTCCTACGAGCAGTACTTC. This encodes CASSPPRRQVSYEQYF.

This clonotype was detected many times. V is TRBV29-1 and J is TRBJ1-2; the D is unclear. CDR1 SQVTM and CDR2 ANQGSEA come from the germline V gene. There are 15 residues in the CDR3. V dropped 4 bases and J dropped 1 base, with 16 bases sitting between them. CDR3 DNA: TGCAGCGTTGTGGGGAGGACCGAACGTAACTATGGCTACACCTTC. It translates to CSVVGRTERNYGYTF.

Only a few counts were recorded for this clonotype. The CDR3: CATSESGGNEQFF. The CDR3 coding sequence is TGTGCCACCAGTGAATCGGGGGGCAATGAGCAGTTCTTC. The genes are TRBV24-1 and TRBJ2-1; 7 nucleotides match TRBD2. Germline trimming cut 4 bases from V and 6 bases from J; bases unmatched to any gene: 2. The CDR3 spans 13 residues. The germline CDR1 and CDR2 sequences are KGHDR and SFDVKD.

The genes are TRBV20-1 and TRBJ1-6; 8 nucleotides line up with TRBD1. V was pared by 3 bases and J by 6 bases, with 4 bases of the junction left unmatched. Germline V gives CDR1 DFQATT, CDR2 SNEGSKA (reference sequence). CDR3 size: 14 residues. The CDR3 coding sequence is TGCAGTGCTAGGACGGACAGGGTTAATTCACCCCTCCACTTT. This sequence encodes CSARTDRVNSPLHF.

This clonotype turned up a few times. CDR3 coding DNA: TGCAGCGTTGCAATCCCGAGTTCTGGGGCCCACAATGAGCAGTTCTTC. This encodes CSVAIPSSGAHNEQFF. The V call is TRBV29-1, the J call TRBJ2-1; D might be TRBD1 (5 bases). Germline lookup yields CDR1 SQVTM and CDR2 ANQGSEA. The CDR3 runs to 16 residues. V shed 4 bases and J shed 5 bases, with 21 bases lying between them.

This clonotype occurred once. V and J are TRBV6-1 and TRBJ1-5, with D possibly matching TRBD1 (5 bases). This CDR3 comprises 16 residues. Trimming took 8 bases from V and 0 from J, leaving 17 bases between them. The V gene's germline CDR1 is MNHNS and CDR2 SASEGT. This CDR3 is CASWSQGLNSNQPQHF. The CDR3 coding sequence is TGTGCCAGCTGGTCCCAGGGTCTGAATAGCAATCAGCCCCAGCATTTT.

This clonotype was seen many times. The chain uses TRBV12-3 or TRBV12-4 and TRBJ2-5; 7 nucleotides line up with TRBD2. The CDR3 sequence is 13 residues long. V lost 8 bases to trimming and J lost 2 bases; unmatched junction nucleotides: 5. In nucleotides, the CDR3 is TGTGCCAGCGGAGCGGGGCTTCAAGAGACCCAGTACTTC. It is translated as CASGAGLQETQYF.

This clonotype was found many times. The V call is TRBV24-1, the J call TRBJ2-1, with no clear D. Trimming left V 4 bases short and J 4 bases short, with 7 bases between. The CDR3 totals 13 residues. CDR1 KGHDR and CDR2 SFDVKD come from the germline V gene. This chain's CDR3 is CATSETRYNEQFF. The CDR3 bases are TGTGCCACCAGTGAGACTCGTTACAATGAGCAGTTCTTC.

This clonotype was seen many times. The rearrangement links TRBV4-2 to TRBJ1-2, with no clear D. V shed 1 base and J shed 8 bases, with 17 bases lying between them. Germline V lookup: CDR1 LGHNA, CDR2 YNFKEQ. The CDR3 has 15 residues. The CDR3, as DNA: TGTGCCAGCAGCCAAGTCGACGTATTATTAGGAGGCTACACCTTC. Translation: CASSQVDVLLGGYTF.

This clonotype was seen many times. This chain uses TRBV5-6 with TRBJ1-5; tentative D call: TRBD1 (5 bases). The germline gives CDR1 SGHDT, CDR2 YYEEEE. The CDR3 is made up of 15 amino acids. V was cut by 2 bases and J by 6 bases, with 15 bases left in between. CDR3 sequence (DNA): TGTGCCAGCAGCTTAAATCTAGGGGACGGTCAGCCCCAGCATTTT. Its translation: CASSLNLGDGQPQHF. Supplemented by reference TRBV5-6 and TRBJ1-5, the full variable domain reads DAGVTQSPTHLIKTRGQQVTLRCSPKSGHDTVSWYQQALGQGPQFIFQYYEEEERQRGNFPDRFSGHQFPNYSSELNVNALLLGDSALYLCASSLNLGDGQPQHFGDGTRLSIL.

The chain is built from TRBV3-1 and TRBJ1-6; D not certain. Trimming pared 10 bases from V and 7 bases from J, leaving 14 bases between. CDR1 LGHDT and CDR2 YNNKEL come from the germline V gene (reference sequence). This CDR3 contains 13 residues. CDR3 sequence: CATGELENSPLHF. In DNA form, the CDR3 reads TGTGCCACAGGAGAACTTGAGAATTCACCCCTCCACTTT.

There are many counts of this clonotype. CDR3 coding DNA: TGTGCCAGCTCACCCAGACAGGTAGATCAGCCCCAGCATTTT. Protein: CASSPRQVDQPQHF. The J gene is TRBJ1-5, the V gene TRBV18; TRBD1 is a possible D gene (6 bases). This CDR3 has 14 amino acids. CDR1 is KGHSH and CDR2 is LQKENI in the germline V gene. V dropped 3 bases and J dropped 5 bases, with 11 bases sitting between them.

The chain recombines TRBV7-2 with TRBJ1-1; no definite D call. The V end was cut by 4 bases, the J end by 4 bases, with 10 bases between. The CDR3 is 13 residues long. Germline CDR1 reads SGHTA; CDR2 reads FQGNSA. The CDR3 region has the DNA TGTGCCAGCAGCTGGGATGCTACCACTGAAGCTTTCTTT. This gives the protein CASSWDATTEAFF.

Ten or more counts support this clonotype. The chain combines TRBV6-1 with TRBJ1-2, with TRBD1 matching over 8 bases. Germline V CDR1 and CDR2: MNHNS, SASEGT. The CDR3 runs to 15 residues. Unmatched junction bases numbered 0, after V lost 0 bases and J lost 0 bases. CDR3 amino acids: CASSEAQGANYGYTF. In DNA, the CDR3 is TGTGCCAGCAGTGAAGCACAGGGGGCTAACTATGGCTACACCTTC.

This clonotype was recorded many times. The chain employs TRBV28 and TRBJ1-4; possibly TRBD1 for D (6 bases). This CDR3 comprises 16 residues. Trimming left V 3 bases short and J 1 base short, with 12 bases between. Germline V CDR1 and CDR2: MDHEN, SYDVKM. The CDR3 DNA reads TGTGCCAGCAGTTTGGGGGGCGCAGGAACTAATGAAAAACTGTTTTTT. This translates into CASSLGGAGTNEKLFF.

There are a few counts of this clonotype. This chain connects TRBV6-5 to TRBJ1-2, with 8 bases aligning to TRBD1. Trimming took 2 bases from V and 3 from J; bases not matched to a gene: 8. The V gene's germline CDR1 is MNHEY and CDR2 SVGAGI. The CDR3 consists of 16 residues. The CDR3 loop reads CASSYDRGGQDYGYTF. In DNA, the CDR3 is TGTGCCAGCAGTTACGACAGGGGAGGACAAGACTATGGCTACACCTTC.

There are many counts of this clonotype. This rearrangement joins TRBV28 to TRBJ2-7; D gene uncertain. The germline gives CDR1 MDHEN, CDR2 SYDVKM. Between the trimmed V and J ends, which lost 3 bases and 2 bases, there was a span of 8 bases. The CDR3 runs to 13 residues. CDR3 loop: CASSFSGPYEQYV. CDR3 nucleotides: TGTGCCAGCAGTTTTTCAGGTCCCTACGAGCAGTACGTC.

In its sample, this clonotype was seen once. Being one base from a much bigger clone, this may be a read error. This rearrangement joins TRBV6-5 to TRBJ2-1; 11 nucleotides line up with TRBD2. CDR1 MNHEY and CDR2 SVGAGI come from the germline V gene. This CDR3 spans 15 amino acids. The CDR3 is CASGYSASGRPPQFF. The CDR3 coding sequence is TGTGCCAGCGGTTACTCCGCTAGCGGGAGGCCCCCACAGTTCTTC.

The chain joins TRBV13 to TRBJ2-5; D could derive from TRBD1 or TRBD2 (7 bases each). V was shortened by 3 bases and J by 4 bases, with 15 bases between the two germline ends. Germline-derived CDR1 and CDR2 are PRHDT and FYEKMQ (reference sequence). CDR3 size: 15 residues. CDR3 residues: CASSLSGGGSETQYF. The CDR3, as DNA: TGTGCCAGCAGCTTGTCAGGGGGGGGCTCAGAGACCCAGTACTTC.

Many counts were recorded for this clonotype. A single base separates this from a much larger clone, so it may be a read error. This rearrangement joins TRBV12-3 or TRBV12-4 to TRBJ1-1; D ambiguous. With 0 bases removed from V and 4 bases from J, the gap between germline ends came to 3 bases. The CDR3 spans 12 residues. The CDR3 reads CASSLAVTEAFF. In DNA, the CDR3 is TGTGCCAGCAGTTTAGCGGTCACTGAAGCTTTCTTT.

In this sample, this clonotype turned up many times. The rearrangement joins TRBV7-3 to TRBJ2-2; TRBD1 might be the D (6 bases). Trimming left V 2 bases short and J 2 bases short, with 15 bases between. Germline V lookup: CDR1 SGHTA, CDR2 FQGTGA. The CDR3 is 17 amino acids. CDR3 nucleotides: TGTGCCAGCAGCTTATCTGGGGGCCGGGGCAACACCGGGGAGCTGTTTTTT. Amino acid sequence: CASSLSGGRGNTGELFF.

This clonotype was detected many times. The chain has TRBV9 and TRBJ2-1; 13 nucleotides align to TRBD2. CDR3 length: 15 residues. From germline, CDR1 is SGDLS and CDR2 YYNGEE. The V segment lost 5 bases and the J segment 8 bases; nucleotides outside the gene matches: 7. The CDR3 sequence is CASSLGLAGAHEQFF. As DNA, the CDR3 is TGTGCCAGCAGTCTCGGACTAGCGGGAGCTCATGAGCAGTTCTTC.

Turning to this clonotype: One base separates it from a far larger clone, so it is likely a read error. The rearrangement links TRBV27 to TRBJ2-3, with D possibly matching TRBD1 (5 bases). CDR3 length: 13 residues. Per the germline V gene, CDR1 is MNHEY and CDR2 is SMNVEV (reference sequence). CDR3 sequence reads: CASSPRSTGTQYF. The CDR3 DNA follows: TGTGCCAGCAGTCCTAGGAGCACAGGTACGCAGTATTTT.

Only a few counts were recorded for this clonotype. The CDR3 coding sequence is TGTGCCAGCAGTTTAGGGATAGGGAGGGCCAAAAACATTCAGTACTTC. This translates into CASSLGIGRAKNIQYF. This chain uses TRBV27 with TRBJ2-4; weak D call: TRBD2 (6 bases). Between the trimmed V and J ends, which lost 2 bases and 1 base, there was a span of 12 bases. Germline CDR1 MNHEY, CDR2 SMNVEV (reference sequence). The CDR3 loop spans 16 amino acids.

This clonotype was counted many times. The rearrangement joins TRBV27 to TRBJ2-4, with 10 bases that match TRBD2. Germline V gives CDR1 MNHEY, CDR2 SMNVEV (reference sequence). V lost 6 bases and J lost 6; bases outside the gene matches: 17. CDR3 length equals 18 residues. The CDR3 sequence: CASSPNPSGTSDRNIQYF. The CDR3 DNA is TGTGCCAGCAGCCCTAACCCCTCCGGGACTAGCGACCGAAACATTCAGTACTTC.